The rows below give T cell receptor beta chains drawn from one sample of a study of blood T cell repertoires in COVID-19. The assay was immunoSEQ multiplex PCR, and TCRdb's table has in-frame clones only and misses some. The sample has just over 650,000 clones; 90% are singletons. The sample taken for sequencing was peripheral blood. These receptors were collected from a woman between 18 and 29 years old with acute or convalescent COVID-19. CDR3s include the opening cysteine and the closing phenylalanine or tryptophan. A D gene is named only where the DNA matches it firmly. Clone size is stated in some rows and not others, as once, few, many or a class when expanded.

NA	TRBD1	TRBJ1-2	TRBV9	CASSAARGEVLKGQGYGYTF	TGTGCCAGCAGCGCGGCCAGGGGGGAAGTGCTAAAGGGACAGGGCTATGGCTACACCTTC
NA	TRBD1	TRBJ2-1	TRBV29-1	CSVVYRGNEQFF	TGCAGCGTTGTATACAGGGGGAATGAGCAGTTCTTC
NA	NA	TRBJ1-2	TRBV6-5	CASRKPDRWYGYTF	TGTGCCAGCAGAAAACCGGACAGATGGTATGGCTACACCTTC
NA	NA	TRBJ1-1	TRBV20-1	CSASGEMNTEAFF	TGCAGTGCTAGTGGCGAAATGAACACTGAAGCTTTCTTT
NA	TRBD1	TRBJ1-2	TRBV27	CATQTGGYGYTF	TGTGCCACCCAGACAGGGGGGTATGGCTACACCTTC
NA	TRBD2	TRBJ2-7	TRBV19	CASRSSGAYEQYF	TGTGCCAGTAGGTCGAGCGGGGCCTACGAGCAGTACTTC
NA	TRBD1	TRBJ1-2	TRBV30	CAWNLPGQGAGYGYTF	TGTGCCTGGAATTTGCCCGGACAGGGGGCTGGCTATGGCTACACCTTC
NA	NA	TRBJ1-1	TRBV5-8	CASSLAWAVPLAFF	TGTGCCAGCAGCTTGGCCTGGGCAGTCCCGCTAGCTTTCTTT
NA	TRBD1	TRBJ2-1	TRBV3-1/TRBV3-2	CASSPTGGNVNEQFF	TGTGCCAGCAGTCCTACAGGGGGCAATGTCAATGAGCAGTTCTTC
NA	TRBD1	TRBJ1-2	TRBV6-5	CASTIGQGRGYTF	TGTGCCAGCACCATAGGACAGGGAAGAGGCTACACCTTC
once	TRBD2	TRBJ2-7	TRBV5-1	CASSLSSGDYEQYF	TGCGCCAGCAGCTTGTCTAGCGGGGACTACGAGCAGTACTTC
once	NA	TRBJ2-7	TRBV6-2/TRBV6-3	CASSYPAGLRYSSYEQYF	TGTGCCAGCAGTTACCCTGCGGGCCTCAGATACAGCTCCTACGAGCAGTACTTC
once	TRBD1	TRBJ1-2	TRBV2	CASSGWTGGRYGYTF	TGTGCCAGCAGTGGTTGGACAGGGGGTCGCTATGGCTACACCTTC
NA	TRBD1	TRBJ1-2	TRBV14	CASSQDPPDRAYGYTF	TGTGCCAGCAGCCAAGACCCTCCGGACAGGGCGTATGGCTACACCTTC
NA	TRBD1	TRBJ1-1	TRBV15	CATSRDRRGQDTEAFF	TGTGCCACCAGCAGAGATCGTAGGGGACAGGACACTGAAGCTTTCTTT
NA	NA	TRBJ2-7	TRBV11-2	CASSPTDYEQYF	TGTGCCAGCAGCCCAACAGACTACGAGCAGTACTTC
NA	TRBD1	TRBJ1-1	TRBV2	CASSGTGGANTEAFF	TGTGCCAGCAGTGGGACAGGGGGGGCGAACACTGAAGCTTTCTTT
NA	TRBD1	TRBJ1-2	TRBV27	CASSSVGTGQPIIYGYTF	TGTGCCAGCAGTTCCGTCGGGACAGGGCAACCGATAATTTATGGCTACACCTTC
NA	TRBD1	TRBJ2-1	TRBV5-6	CASSLSWTGRPSDNEQFF	TGTGCCAGCAGCTTATCGTGGACAGGGCGGCCATCGGACAATGAGCAGTTCTTC
NA	TRBD1	TRBJ2-1	TRBV14	CASSRQGNNEQFF	TGTGCCAGCAGTCGACAGGGGAACAATGAGCAGTTCTTC
NA	TRBD1	TRBJ1-2	TRBV5-1	CASSFGSLKRQGTF	TGCGCCAGCAGCTTTGGAAGTCTAAAGCGACAGGGAACCTTC
few	TRBD1	TRBJ2-1	TRBV20-1	CSASNRGRSLVNEQFF	TGCAGTGCTAGTAACAGGGGGCGCAGTTTGGTGAATGAGCAGTTCTTC
NA	NA	TRBJ1-2	TRBV7-9	CASSLVRGRDHGYTF	TGTGCCAGCAGCTTAGTGCGGGGGCGCGATCATGGCTACACCTTC
NA	NA	TRBJ2-7	TRBV21-1	CASRRHTTYEQYF	TGTGCCAGCAGGCGGCACACTACCTACGAGCAGTACTTC
NA	NA	TRBJ1-2	TRBV28	CASSFGGAPKLYGYTF	TGTGCCAGCAGTTTTGGCGGGGCCCCTAAACTCTATGGCTACACCTTC
NA	TRBD1	TRBJ1-2	TRBV11-2	CASSYRQGYTF	TGTGCCAGCAGCTATCGACAGGGTTACACCTTC
NA	NA	TRBJ1-2	TRBV15	CATSASLQRGGGYTF	TGTGCCACCAGCGCTTCCCTGCAACGGGGGGGAGGCTACACCTTC
NA	NA	TRBJ1-5	TRBV27	CASSASYSNQPQHF	TGTGCCAGCAGTGCCAGTTATAGCAATCAGCCCCAGCATTTT
NA	TRBD2	TRBJ2-7	TRBV7-2	CASSRMTSGGSRNEQYF	TGTGCCAGCAGCAGAATGACTAGCGGGGGCTCCCGGAACGAGCAGTACTTC
NA	NA	TRBJ1-2	TRBV19	CATQGGRKNYGYTF	TGTGCCACCCAGGGAGGGCGAAAAAACTATGGCTACACCTTC
NA	NA	TRBJ2-1	TRBV7-6	CASSLGTGSSYNEQFF	TGTGCCAGCAGCTTAGGCACGGGAAGCTCCTACAATGAGCAGTTCTTC
NA	NA	TRBJ1-3	TRBV24-1	CATSDGGIDTIYF	TGTGCCACCAGTGATGGAGGGATAGACACCATATATTTT
NA	NA	TRBJ2-7	TRBV12-3/TRBV12-4	CASSFSRDEQYF	TGTGCCAGCAGTTTTTCCCGCGACGAGCAGTACTTC
NA	NA	TRBJ1-4	TRBV9	CASSVDSNEKLFF	TGTGCCAGCAGCGTAGACAGTAATGAAAAACTGTTTTTT
NA	NA	TRBJ1-2	TRBV11-2	CASSLLFVSSSHGYTF	TGTGCCAGCAGCCTACTGTTTGTCTCATCCTCCCATGGCTACACCTTC
NA	TRBD2	TRBJ2-3	TRBV5-1	CASGVTSGVTDTQYF	TGCGCCAGCGGGGTGACTAGCGGGGTCACAGATACGCAGTATTTT
NA	TRBD1	TRBJ2-7	TRBV7-8	CASSLAGGNYEQYF	TGTGCCAGCAGCTTAGCAGGGGGCAACTACGAGCAGTACTTC
NA	NA	TRBJ1-1	TRBV6-4	CASRSTGLNTEAFF	TGTGCCAGCAGGAGTACAGGGCTGAACACTGAAGCTTTCTTT
NA	NA	TRBJ1-1	TRBV12-3/TRBV12-4	CASSGLYAFF	TGTGCCAGTTCAGGGCTCTATGCTTTCTTT
NA	NA	TRBJ1-1	TRBV5-1	CASTGLGTEAFF	TGCGCCAGCACAGGTTTGGGCACTGAAGCTTTCTTT
NA	NA	TRBJ2-7	TRBV23-1	CASSQCKGHPPLYEQYF	TGCGCCAGCAGTCAATGCAAGGGACACCCTCCTCTCTACGAGCAGTACTTC
NA	NA	TRBJ1-2	TRBV6-5	CASSYVSTNYGYTF	TGTGCCAGCAGTTACGTCAGTACTAACTATGGCTACACCTTC
NA	NA	TRBJ1-2	TRBV7-2	CASSLAAVDGYTF	TGTGCCAGCAGCTTAGCAGCGGTCGATGGCTACACCTTC
NA	NA	TRBJ2-7	TRBV6-6	CASRPLGPIYEQYF	TGTGCCAGCAGACCCCTGGGGCCCATCTACGAGCAGTACTTC
NA	NA	TRBJ1-1	TRBV5-1	CASSLSRGGTEAFF	TGCGCCAGCAGCCTATCCAGGGGAGGGACTGAAGCTTTCTTT
NA	NA	TRBJ2-3	TRBV2	CASSAEPRGPDTQYF	TGTGCCAGCAGCGCCGAGCCCAGGGGACCAGATACGCAGTATTTT
NA	TRBD1	TRBJ1-4	TRBV30	CAWSVRGRGQRTNEKLFF	TGTGCCTGGAGTGTCCGAGGCAGGGGGCAGCGGACTAATGAAAAACTGTTTTTT
NA	TRBD2	TRBJ2-3	TRBV2	CASSEETSRTDTQYF	TGTGCCAGCAGTGAAGAGACTAGCAGGACAGATACGCAGTATTTT
NA	TRBD1	TRBJ2-3	TRBV14	CASSQASGGLGDTQYF	TGTGCCAGCAGCCAAGCGTCAGGGGGCTTAGGGGATACGCAGTATTTT